This TCR beta chain was observed in a study of blood T cell repertoires in COVID-19 (dated by TCRdb to 2018 to 2020). Concerning the study at large: Samples covering the acute and convalescent phases of COVID-19 were provided by collaborators in the United States, Italy and Spain. The prospective study material was composed of cDNA or gDNA derived from T cells, B-cell-depleted T cells, or PBMCs. Deeply sampled blood TCRbeta repertoires from subjects exposed to, actively infected with, or recovered from COVID-19 were included in the dataset. A freely available public database, intended as a resource for researchers studying the immune response to SARS-CoV-2, is where the repertoires were released. The samples were drawn from the first 160 participants of the ongoing ImmuneRACE study and from 1,254 subjects provided by 6 global collaborators. A de-identified subject ID, COVID-19 status, age in years and sex were almost always included in the sample metadata. Where HLA class I and class II types were available, the types were taken from metadata supplied by the sample provider, not from assay-based typing.

TCRbeta CDR3 regions were amplified from genomic DNA by means of the immunoSEQ Assay, a bias-controlled multiplex PCR. As for how the authors treated the data: The number of nucleated cells in each sample was estimated from the amplification of reference gene primers within the assay. To quantify the absolute abundance of each unique TCRbeta CDR3 rearrangement, sequence reads were collapsed and filtered. Productive Simpson clonality was computed per sample as the square root of Simpson's diversity index over productive rearrangements. TCRdb took this table from immuneACCESS and kept in-frame rearrangements with V and J called. Such tables lack part of the clones; where checked against another copy, unresolved V genes explain under half of the gap, and the rest is unexplained. V and J calls and clone size are given by that table; D and trimming were obtained from the DNA. The table for this sample lists 300,000 to 450,000 clones; about 87% of them were counted only once. Roughly 3.1% of the sample is held by the ten biggest clonotypes.

The investigation overall reported the following: The quantity of clinical and demographic metadata differed by source and by participant and was supplied without curation.

Collaborating institutions collected whole blood in K2EDTA tubes following their own protocols. For TCRbeta analysis, collaborators shipped samples as frozen whole blood, isolated PBMCs, or DNA extracted from either of those sample types. As for this clone: Its antigen specificity is not known. No clone much larger than this one lies a single base away; base qualities are absent.

This TCR came from a human donor in a cohort sampled during active COVID-19. Input material: peripheral blood.

In nucleotides, the sequence is TGTGCCTGGATCGATTGGGCGGCAGGGCACACCATATATTTT. Protein translation: CAWIDWAAGHTIYF. The V and J genes are TRBV30 and TRBJ1-3; the D segment could be TRBD1, given 5 matching bases. V was cut back by 4 bases and J by 8 bases, leaving a gap of 18 bases between them. Spanning cysteine to phenylalanine, the CDR3 consists of 14 amino acids. CDR3 DNA is the only sequence kept; it has 42 bases, read in frame from the first base. CDR1 GTSNPN and CDR2 SVGIG were looked up in the germline V gene (reference sequence).